Following are 10 T cell receptor beta chains from one sample sequenced in a study of shared clonotypes between healthy human individuals. Sequencing used immunoSEQ multiplex PCR; TCRdb keeps in-frame clones, though not all of them. Among some 2.1 million clones listed, 85% to 95% were seen once. What was sequenced was naive CD4+ T cells sorted from blood. Stated subset: CD45RA+ positively selected. The receptors stem from a man younger than 30 in good health.

Details on this clone: At the DNA level, this CDR3 is encoded by other sequences in the same sample as well. The V gene is TRBV7-2, the J gene TRBJ1-2, with D unclear. This CDR3 has 13 residues. The ends were cut back, 5 bases at V and 0 bases at J, with 7 bases in the middle. Germline V gene sequence: CDR1 SGHTA, CDR2 FQGNSA. CDR3 coding DNA: TGTGCCAGCAGCCCTGACACTAACTATGGCTACACCTTC. Amino acid sequence: CASSPDTNYGYTF.

This clone is a singleton in its sample. This chain joins TRBV5-6 and TRBJ2-6; 10 nucleotides line up with TRBD1. V was clipped by 7 bases and J by 2 bases; unmatched bases: 9. The CDR3 covers 17 residues. Germline CDR1 SGHDT, CDR2 YYEEEE. CDR3 in amino acids: CASFTGDRGAGANVLTF. DNA of the CDR3: TGTGCCAGCTTTACGGGGGACAGGGGAGCTGGGGCCAACGTCCTGACTTTC.

The chain recombines TRBV7-2 with TRBJ1-1, with a possible D match to TRBD1 (6 bases). CDR3 length: 15 amino acids. V was cut by 1 base and J by 4 bases, with 13 bases left in between. Per germline, CDR1 SGHTA and CDR2 FQGNSA. The CDR3 is CASSLVGTGFTEAFF. DNA for the CDR3: TGTGCCAGCAGCTTAGTGGGTACAGGGTTCACTGAAGCTTTCTTT.

CDR3 DNA: TGTGCCAGCAGCTTATATCCTGGAGCAGCTGGAAACACCATATATTTT. Its protein is CASSLYPGAAGNTIYF. V is TRBV7-9 and J is TRBJ1-3; D is ambiguous. With 2 bases removed from V and 2 bases from J, the gap between germline ends came to 13 bases. Germline lookup yields CDR1 SEHNR and CDR2 FQNEAQ (reference sequence). The CDR3 contains 16 residues.

Points on this clone: Other nucleotide sequences from this sample produce the same CDR3. The genes are TRBV5-1 and TRBJ2-2; 8 nucleotides align to TRBD2. V trimming: 0 bases; J trimming: 6 bases; junction bases outside the gene matches: 4. CDR1 is SGHRS, CDR2 YFSETQ, per germline. The CDR3 is 15 amino acids. CDR3 sequence: CASSLVAGGAGELFF. The CDR3 DNA reads as TGCGCCAGCAGCTTGGTGGCGGGAGGTGCCGGGGAGCTGTTTTTT.

The CDR3, as DNA: TGTGCCAGCACCTACCCCAGGGGTGAGACCCAGTACTTC. This encodes CASTYPRGETQYF. This rearrangement joins TRBV5-6 to TRBJ2-5; D perhaps matches TRBD1 (6 bases). V gave up 6 bases and J gave up 5 bases, with 14 bases separating them. Germline CDR1 and CDR2: SGHDT and YYEEEE. This CDR3 has 13 amino acids.

The chain employs TRBV4-1 and TRBJ1-3; D uncertain. The germline V gene encodes CDR1 MGHRA and CDR2 YSYEKL. V lost 3 bases, J lost 0 bases, and 12 bases lay in between. There are 16 residues in the CDR3. This chain's CDR3 is CASSHINWYSGNTIYF. CDR3 DNA: TGCGCCAGCAGCCATATTAACTGGTACTCTGGAAACACCATATATTTT.

The chain uses TRBV4-1 and TRBJ1-5; the D is unclear. The germline V and J ends were trimmed by 3 bases and 0 bases, with 12 bases remaining between them. CDR3 size: 16 residues. Germline lookup yields CDR1 MGHRA and CDR2 YSYEKL. This CDR3 reads CASSHVGEGSNQPQHF. For the CDR3, the DNA is TGCGCCAGCAGCCATGTAGGCGAGGGTAGCAATCAGCCCCAGCATTTT.

This clone showed up just once. The V and J genes are TRBV4-2 and TRBJ2-5, with 10 bases matching TRBD2. V dropped 0 bases and J dropped 3; count of bases not matched to a gene: 7. Germline V lookup: CDR1 LGHNA, CDR2 YNFKEQ. CDR3 length: 17 residues. The CDR3 sequence: CASSQENPSGGKETQYF. CDR3 nucleotide sequence: TGTGCCAGCAGCCAAGAAAACCCTAGCGGGGGTAAAGAGACCCAGTACTTC.

J is TRBJ2-7 and V is TRBV7-2, with D tentatively TRBD1 (8 bases). CDR1 and CDR2 from the germline V gene are SGHTA and FQGNSA. The germline V and J ends were trimmed by 5 bases and 2 bases, with 16 bases remaining between them. This CDR3 spans 15 amino acids. Here the CDR3 reads CASSPQQGGAYEQYF. The DNA of the CDR3 is TGTGCCAGCAGCCCCCAACAGGGGGGGGCCTACGAGCAGTACTTC.